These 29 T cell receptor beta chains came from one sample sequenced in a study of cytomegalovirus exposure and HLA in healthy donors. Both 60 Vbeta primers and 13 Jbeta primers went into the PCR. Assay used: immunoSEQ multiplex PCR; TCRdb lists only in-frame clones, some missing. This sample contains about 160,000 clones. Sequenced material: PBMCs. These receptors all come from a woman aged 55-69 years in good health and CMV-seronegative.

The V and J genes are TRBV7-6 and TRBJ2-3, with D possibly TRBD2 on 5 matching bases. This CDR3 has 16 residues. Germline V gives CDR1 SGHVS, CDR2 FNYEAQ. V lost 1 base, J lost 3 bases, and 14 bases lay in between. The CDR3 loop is CASSLGGRGRTDTQYF. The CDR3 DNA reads TGTGCCAGCAGCTTAGGCGGCCGGGGAAGAACAGATACGCAGTATTTT.

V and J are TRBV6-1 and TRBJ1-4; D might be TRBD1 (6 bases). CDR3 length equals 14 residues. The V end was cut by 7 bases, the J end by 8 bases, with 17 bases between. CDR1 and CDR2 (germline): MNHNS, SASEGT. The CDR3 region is CASMLQGVREKLFF. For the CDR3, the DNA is TGTGCCAGCATGCTACAGGGTGTCAGGGAAAAACTGTTTTTT.

The DNA of the CDR3 is TGCGCCAGCAAACGGGCGGGTCCTTGGGAGACCCAGTACTTC. Translating gives CASKRAGPWETQYF. This chain links TRBV5-1 with TRBJ2-5, with D possibly TRBD2 on 5 matching bases. Trimming took 6 bases from V and 5 from J, leaving 17 bases between them. Germline CDR1 SGHRS, CDR2 YFSETQ. The length of the CDR3 is 14 residues.

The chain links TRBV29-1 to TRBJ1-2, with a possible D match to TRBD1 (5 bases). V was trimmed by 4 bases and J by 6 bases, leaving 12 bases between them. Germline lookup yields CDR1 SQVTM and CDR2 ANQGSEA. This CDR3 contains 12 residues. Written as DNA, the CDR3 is TGCAGCGTTGTTATTGGGGCTCATGGCTACACCTTC. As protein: CSVVIGAHGYTF. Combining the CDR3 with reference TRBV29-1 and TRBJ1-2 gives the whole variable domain SAVISQKPSRDICQRGTSLTIQCQVDSQVTMMFWYRQQPGQSLTLIATANQGSEATYESGFVIDKFPISRPNLTFSTLTVSNMSPEDSSIYLCSVVIGAHGYTFGSGTRLTVV.

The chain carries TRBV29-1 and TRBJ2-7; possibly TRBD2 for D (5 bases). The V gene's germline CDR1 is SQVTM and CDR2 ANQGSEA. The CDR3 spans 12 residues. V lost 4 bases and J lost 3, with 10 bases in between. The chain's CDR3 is CSVAGLGYEQYF. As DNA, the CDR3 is TGCAGCGTTGCGGGGTTAGGCTACGAGCAGTACTTC.

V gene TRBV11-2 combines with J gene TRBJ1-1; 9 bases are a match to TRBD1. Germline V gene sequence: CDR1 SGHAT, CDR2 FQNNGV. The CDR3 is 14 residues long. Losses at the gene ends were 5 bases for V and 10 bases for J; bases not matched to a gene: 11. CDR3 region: CASSPSLGQGGAFF. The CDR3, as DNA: TGTGCCAGCAGCCCATCCTTGGGACAGGGTGGAGCTTTCTTT.

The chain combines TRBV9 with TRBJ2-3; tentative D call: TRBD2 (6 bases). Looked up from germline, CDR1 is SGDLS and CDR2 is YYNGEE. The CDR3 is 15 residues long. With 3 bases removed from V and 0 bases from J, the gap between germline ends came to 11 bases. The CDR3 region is CASSAGLTSTDTQYF. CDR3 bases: TGTGCCAGCAGCGCCGGACTAACCAGCACAGATACGCAGTATTTT.

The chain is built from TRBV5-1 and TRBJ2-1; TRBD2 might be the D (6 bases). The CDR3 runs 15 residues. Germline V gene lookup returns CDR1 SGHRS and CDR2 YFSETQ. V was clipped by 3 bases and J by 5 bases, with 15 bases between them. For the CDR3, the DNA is TGCGCCAGCAGCTCCACCGGGGCGGGAAACAATGAGCAGTTCTTC. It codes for CASSSTGAGNNEQFF.

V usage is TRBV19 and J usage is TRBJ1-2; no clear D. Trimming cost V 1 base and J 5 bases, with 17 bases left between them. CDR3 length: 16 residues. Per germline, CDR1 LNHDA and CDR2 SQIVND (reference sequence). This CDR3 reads CASSIVGGYPPYGYTF. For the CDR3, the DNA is TGTGCCAGTAGTATAGTCGGCGGATACCCACCTTATGGCTACACCTTC.

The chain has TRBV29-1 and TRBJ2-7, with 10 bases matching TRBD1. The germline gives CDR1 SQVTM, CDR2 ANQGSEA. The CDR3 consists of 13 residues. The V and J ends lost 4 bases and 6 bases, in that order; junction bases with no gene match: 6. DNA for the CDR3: TGCAGCGTTGTTCGACAGGGGGCGAGCGAGCAGTACTTC. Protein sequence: CSVVRQGASEQYF.

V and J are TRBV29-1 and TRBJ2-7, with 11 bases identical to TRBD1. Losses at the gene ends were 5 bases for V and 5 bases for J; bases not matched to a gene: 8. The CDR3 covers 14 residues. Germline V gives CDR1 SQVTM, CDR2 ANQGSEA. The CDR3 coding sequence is TGCAGCGTTTTGGGTGAGGGACAGGGGGACGAGCAGTACTTC. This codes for CSVLGEGQGDEQYF.

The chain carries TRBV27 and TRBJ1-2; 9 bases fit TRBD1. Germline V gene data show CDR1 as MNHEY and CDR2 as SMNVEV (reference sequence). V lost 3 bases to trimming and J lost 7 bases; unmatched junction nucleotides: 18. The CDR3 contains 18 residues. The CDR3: CASSFRPGTGRPLGGYTF. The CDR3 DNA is TGTGCCAGCAGTTTTAGGCCCGGGACAGGGAGGCCTTTAGGTGGCTACACCTTC.

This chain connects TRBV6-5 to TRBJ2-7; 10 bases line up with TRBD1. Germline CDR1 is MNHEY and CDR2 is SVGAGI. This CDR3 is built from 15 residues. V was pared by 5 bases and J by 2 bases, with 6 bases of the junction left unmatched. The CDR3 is CASSRRGTGAYEQYF. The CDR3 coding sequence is TGTGCCAGCAGTCGACGCGGGACAGGGGCCTACGAGCAGTACTTC.

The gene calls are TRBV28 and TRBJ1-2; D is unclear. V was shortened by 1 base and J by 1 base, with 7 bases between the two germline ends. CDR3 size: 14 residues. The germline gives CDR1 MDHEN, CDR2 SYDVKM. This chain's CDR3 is CASSLLGSNYGYTF. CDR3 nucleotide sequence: TGTGCCAGCAGTTTATTAGGGAGTAACTATGGCTACACCTTC.

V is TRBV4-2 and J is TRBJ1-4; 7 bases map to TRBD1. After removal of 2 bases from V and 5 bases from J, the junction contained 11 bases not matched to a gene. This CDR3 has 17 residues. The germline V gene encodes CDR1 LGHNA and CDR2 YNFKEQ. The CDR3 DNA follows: TGTGCCAGCAGCCAATTATGGGACAGCGTAGCGAATGAAAAACTGTTTTTT. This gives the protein CASSQLWDSVANEKLFF.

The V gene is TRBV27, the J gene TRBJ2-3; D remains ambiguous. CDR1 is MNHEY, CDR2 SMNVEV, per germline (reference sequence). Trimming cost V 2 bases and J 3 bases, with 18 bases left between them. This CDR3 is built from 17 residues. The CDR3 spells CASSLLRTVDRTDTQYF. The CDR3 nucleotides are TGTGCCAGCAGTTTACTTAGAACAGTAGATAGGACAGATACGCAGTATTTT.

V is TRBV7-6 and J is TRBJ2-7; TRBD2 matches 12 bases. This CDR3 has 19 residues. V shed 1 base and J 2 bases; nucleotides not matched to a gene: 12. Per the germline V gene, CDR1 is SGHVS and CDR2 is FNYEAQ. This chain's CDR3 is CASSLVPPKASGGAYEQYF. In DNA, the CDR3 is TGTGCCAGCAGCTTAGTACCCCCTAAGGCTAGCGGGGGGGCCTACGAGCAGTACTTC.

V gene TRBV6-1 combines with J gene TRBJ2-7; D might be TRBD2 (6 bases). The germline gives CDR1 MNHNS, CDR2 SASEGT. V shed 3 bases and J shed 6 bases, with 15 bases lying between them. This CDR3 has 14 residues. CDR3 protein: CASSEPGLLPEQYF. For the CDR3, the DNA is TGTGCCAGCAGTGAGCCGGGACTCCTACCCGAGCAGTACTTC.

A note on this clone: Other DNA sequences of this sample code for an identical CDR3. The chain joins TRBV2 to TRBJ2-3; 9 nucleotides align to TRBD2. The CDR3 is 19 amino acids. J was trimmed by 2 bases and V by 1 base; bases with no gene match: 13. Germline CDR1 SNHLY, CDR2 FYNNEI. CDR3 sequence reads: CASSEEDVLAGYITDTQYF. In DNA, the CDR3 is TGTGCCAGCAGTGAAGAGGATGTTCTAGCGGGGTACATCACAGATACGCAGTATTTT. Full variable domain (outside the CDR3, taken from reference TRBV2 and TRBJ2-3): EPEVTQTPSHQVTQMGQEVILRCVPISNHLYFYWYRQILGQKVEFLVSFYNNEISEKSEIFDDQFSVERPDGSNFTLKIRSTKLEDSAMYFCASSEEDVLAGYITDTQYFGPGTRLTVL.

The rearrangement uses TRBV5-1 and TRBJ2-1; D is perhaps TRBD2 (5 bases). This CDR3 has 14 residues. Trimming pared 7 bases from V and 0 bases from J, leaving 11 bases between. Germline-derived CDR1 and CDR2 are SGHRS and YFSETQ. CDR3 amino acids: CASSGVDSYNEQFF. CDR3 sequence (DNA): TGCGCCAGCTCCGGGGTGGACTCCTACAATGAGCAGTTCTTC.

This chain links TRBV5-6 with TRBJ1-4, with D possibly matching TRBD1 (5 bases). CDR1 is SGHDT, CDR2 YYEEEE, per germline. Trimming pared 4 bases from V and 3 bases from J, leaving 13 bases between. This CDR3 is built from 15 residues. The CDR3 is CASSGALGANEKLFF. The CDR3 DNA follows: TGTGCCAGCAGCGGGGCTCTAGGGGCTAATGAAAAACTGTTTTTT.

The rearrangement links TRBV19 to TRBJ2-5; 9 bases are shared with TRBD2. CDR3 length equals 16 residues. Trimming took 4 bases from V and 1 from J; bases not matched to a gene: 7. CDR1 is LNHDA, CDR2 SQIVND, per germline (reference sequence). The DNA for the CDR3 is TGTGCCAGTAGTAGGCCTAGCGGGGATTTCCAAGAGACCCAGTACTTC. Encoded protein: CASSRPSGDFQETQYF.

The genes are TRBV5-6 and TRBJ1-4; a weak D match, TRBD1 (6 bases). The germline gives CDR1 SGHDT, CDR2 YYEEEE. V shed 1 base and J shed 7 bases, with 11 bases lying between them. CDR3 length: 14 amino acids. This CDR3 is CASSLRLGGEKLFF. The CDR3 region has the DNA TGTGCCAGCAGCTTGCGTTTAGGGGGTGAAAAACTGTTTTTT.

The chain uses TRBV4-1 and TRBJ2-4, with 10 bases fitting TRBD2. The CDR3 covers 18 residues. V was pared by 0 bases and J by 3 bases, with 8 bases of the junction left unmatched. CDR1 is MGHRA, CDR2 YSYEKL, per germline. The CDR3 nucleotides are TGCGCCAGCAGCCAAGACGGCTCTAGCGGGGGTGGCAAAAACATTCAGTACTTC. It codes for CASSQDGSSGGGKNIQYF.

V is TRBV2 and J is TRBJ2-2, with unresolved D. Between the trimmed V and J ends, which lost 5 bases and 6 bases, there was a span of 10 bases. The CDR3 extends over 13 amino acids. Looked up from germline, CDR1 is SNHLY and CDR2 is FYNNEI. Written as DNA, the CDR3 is TGTGCCAGCAGTCCCGTCCCTCCCGGGGAGCTGTTTTTT. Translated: CASSPVPPGELFF.

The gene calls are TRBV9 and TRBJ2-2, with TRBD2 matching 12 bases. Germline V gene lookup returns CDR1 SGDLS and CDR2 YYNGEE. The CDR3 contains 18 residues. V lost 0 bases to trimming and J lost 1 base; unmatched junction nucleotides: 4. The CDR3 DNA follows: TGTGCCAGCAGCGTAGGACTAGCGGGGGTCATGAACACCGGGGAGCTGTTTTTT. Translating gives CASSVGLAGVMNTGELFF. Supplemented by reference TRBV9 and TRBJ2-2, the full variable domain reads DSGVTQTPKHLITATGQRVTLRCSPRSGDLSVYWYQQSLDQGLQFLIQYYNGEERAKGNILERFSAQQFPDLHSELNLSSLELGDSALYFCASSVGLAGVMNTGELFFGEGSRLTVL.

The CDR3 bases are TGTGCCAGCAGCGTAAACGTGGGCTCCGAAAAACTGTTTTTT. This sequence encodes CASSVNVGSEKLFF. The V call is TRBV9, the J call TRBJ1-4; D not certain. Germline values: CDR1 SGDLS, CDR2 YYNGEE. The CDR3 extends over 14 amino acids. V was cut by 1 base and J by 8 bases, with 12 bases left in between.

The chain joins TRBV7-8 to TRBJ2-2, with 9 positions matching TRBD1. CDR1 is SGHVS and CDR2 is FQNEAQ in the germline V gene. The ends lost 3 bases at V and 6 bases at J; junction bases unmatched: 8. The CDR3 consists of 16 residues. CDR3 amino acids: CASSFRHRGQAGELFF. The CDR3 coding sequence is TGTGCCAGCAGCTTCCGTCACAGGGGGCAGGCCGGGGAGCTGTTTTTT.

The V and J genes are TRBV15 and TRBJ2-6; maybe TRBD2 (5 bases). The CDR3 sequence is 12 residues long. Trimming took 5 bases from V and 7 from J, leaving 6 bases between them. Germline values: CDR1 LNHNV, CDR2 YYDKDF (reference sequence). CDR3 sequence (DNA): TGTGCCACCAGCGAGGGTGCCAACGTCCTGACTTTC. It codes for CATSEGANVLTF.